This is a list of T cell receptor beta chains from one sample in a study of T cell repertoires in cytomegalovirus infection. TCRdb passed the reads through MiXCR, listing each CDR3 protein once. The data show around 530,000 distinct CDR3 sequences, about 30% seen once. The sequenced material came from PBMCs. All receptors derive from a human donor in good health (CMV status not recorded). Some clones in this sample may be carry-over from other donors' samples. Each CDR3 is given with its conserved first and last residue.

j_gene: TRBJ1-3; v_gene: TRBV11-3; CDR3aa: CASSLSRWPSGNTIYF
j_gene: TRBJ2-1; v_gene: TRBV29-1; CDR3aa: CSVVAGANEQFF
j_gene: TRBJ1-2; v_gene: TRBV29-1; CDR3aa: CSVVEDYGYTF
j_gene: TRBJ2-1; v_gene: TRBV6-4; CDR3aa: CASSAGTNNEQFF
j_gene: TRBJ1-4; v_gene: TRBV19; CDR3aa: CASTDRDEKLFF
j_gene: TRBJ2-2; v_gene: TRBV6-2/TRBV6-3; CDR3aa: CASSPFGTSGRDTGELFF
j_gene: TRBJ2-1; v_gene: TRBV9; CDR3aa: CASSVVAGRTYNEQFF
j_gene: TRBJ2-7; v_gene: TRBV7-9; CDR3aa: CASSSEKTYEQYF
j_gene: TRBJ1-1; v_gene: TRBV6-2/TRBV6-3; CDR3aa: CASSYSEGGTEAFF
j_gene: TRBJ1-5; v_gene: TRBV7-2; CDR3aa: CASSREGQGLYQPQHF
j_gene: TRBJ2-2; v_gene: TRBV7-6; CDR3aa: CASSLLLAGDTGELFF
j_gene: TRBJ2-3; v_gene: TRBV7-2; CDR3aa: CASSLEDGAQYF
j_gene: TRBJ2-7; v_gene: TRBV7-9; CDR3aa: CASSLDGGAFSYEQYF
j_gene: TRBJ1-3; v_gene: TRBV7-9; CDR3aa: CASSSTDFSGNTIYF
j_gene: TRBJ2-1; v_gene: TRBV29-1; CDR3aa: CSVEDKVYLPSGLAGVASYNEQFF
j_gene: TRBJ2-3; v_gene: TRBV4-3; CDR3aa: CASSQEPIAGGRDTQYF
j_gene: TRBJ2-7; v_gene: TRBV7-2; CDR3aa: CASSPVGRASDEQYF
j_gene: TRBJ1-1; v_gene: TRBV12-3/TRBV12-4; CDR3aa: CASSFGQGPEAFF
j_gene: TRBJ1-4; v_gene: TRBV7-9; CDR3aa: CASTSRGNEKLFF
j_gene: TRBJ1-4; v_gene: TRBV4-3; CDR3aa: CASSQDLQSWKLFF
j_gene: TRBJ2-7; v_gene: TRBV19; CDR3aa: CASSRAGQASSYEQYF
j_gene: TRBJ2-2; v_gene: TRBV27; CDR3aa: CASSLEDRYTGELFF
j_gene: TRBJ1-1; v_gene: TRBV6-1; CDR3aa: CASSELTVRSTEAFF
j_gene: TRBJ2-1; v_gene: TRBV12-5; CDR3aa: CASGLRDNYNEQFF
j_gene: TRBJ2-1; v_gene: TRBV19; CDR3aa: CASRPDRAFEQFF
j_gene: TRBJ2-4; v_gene: TRBV2; CDR3aa: CASSGMTSGRGLGQYF
j_gene: TRBJ2-3; v_gene: TRBV27; CDR3aa: CASSPLGTRDTQYF
j_gene: TRBJ2-5; v_gene: TRBV9; CDR3aa: CASSGTVETQYF
j_gene: TRBJ2-5; v_gene: TRBV7-6; CDR3aa: CASSRDRGMETQYF
j_gene: TRBJ2-7; v_gene: TRBV9; CDR3aa: CASSPTTMTSYEQYF
j_gene: TRBJ2-5; v_gene: TRBV6-1; CDR3aa: CASSSDSAYQETQYF
j_gene: TRBJ2-2; v_gene: TRBV6-5; CDR3aa: CASRTGIENTGELFF
j_gene: TRBJ1-2; v_gene: TRBV7-2; CDR3aa: CASSFSRDGYTF
j_gene: TRBJ2-4; v_gene: TRBV28; CDR3aa: CASSFRIGSIQYF
j_gene: TRBJ1-5; v_gene: TRBV3-1; CDR3aa: CASSRFEDRGSRGNQPQHF
j_gene: TRBJ1-1; v_gene: TRBV10-3; CDR3aa: CAISESFGTTEAFF